The T cell receptor (beta chain) described here comes from a study of neoadjuvant anti-PD-1 for oral cavity cancer. This clone was counted between two and nine times. Sequencing was performed with immunoSEQ multiplex PCR; in TCRdb, only in-frame clones are kept and a portion is missing. The data hold 4,000 to 6,000 clones, with 58% observed a single time. Per the germline V gene, CDR1 is ENHRY and CDR2 is SYGVKD. V shed 0 bases and J 1 base; nucleotides not matched to a gene: 0. The CDR3 contains 15 residues. Sequenced here: tumor tissue, sampled before nivolumab (anti-PD-1) treatment. The chain joins TRBV10-3 to TRBJ1-5; the match to TRBD1 covers 7 bases. This receptor was taken from a person aged 35-80 years with oral cavity squamous cell carcinoma. CDR3 coding DNA: TGTGCCATCAGTGAGTCGACAGGGAGCAATCAGCCCCAGCATTTT. Amino acids: CAISESTGSNQPQHF.